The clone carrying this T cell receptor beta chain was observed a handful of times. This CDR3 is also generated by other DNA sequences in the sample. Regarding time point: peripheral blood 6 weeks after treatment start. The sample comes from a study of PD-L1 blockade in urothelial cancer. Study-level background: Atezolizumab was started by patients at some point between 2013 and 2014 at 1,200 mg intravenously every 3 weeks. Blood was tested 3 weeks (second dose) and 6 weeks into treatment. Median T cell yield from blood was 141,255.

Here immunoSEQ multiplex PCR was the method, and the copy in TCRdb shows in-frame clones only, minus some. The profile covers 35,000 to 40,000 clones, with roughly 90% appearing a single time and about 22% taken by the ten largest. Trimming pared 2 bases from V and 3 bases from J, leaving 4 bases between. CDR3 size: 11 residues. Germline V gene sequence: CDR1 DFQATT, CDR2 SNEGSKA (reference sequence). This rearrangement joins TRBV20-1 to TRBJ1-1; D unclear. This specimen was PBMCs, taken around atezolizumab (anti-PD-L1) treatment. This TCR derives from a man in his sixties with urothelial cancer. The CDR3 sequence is CSARRDTEAFF. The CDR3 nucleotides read TGCAGTGCTAGACGGGACACTGAAGCTTTCTTT.